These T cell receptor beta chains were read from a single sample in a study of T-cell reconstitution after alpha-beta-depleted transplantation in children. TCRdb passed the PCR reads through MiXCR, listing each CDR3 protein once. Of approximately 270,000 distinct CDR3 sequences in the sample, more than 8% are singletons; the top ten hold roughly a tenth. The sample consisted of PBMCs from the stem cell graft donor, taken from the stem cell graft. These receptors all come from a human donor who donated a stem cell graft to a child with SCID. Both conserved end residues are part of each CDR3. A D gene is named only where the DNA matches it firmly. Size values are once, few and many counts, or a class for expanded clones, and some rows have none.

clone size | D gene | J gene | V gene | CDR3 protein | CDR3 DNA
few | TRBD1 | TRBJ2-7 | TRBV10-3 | CAISEDRGYEQYF | TGTGCCATCAGTGAGGACAGGGGATACGAGCAGTACTTC
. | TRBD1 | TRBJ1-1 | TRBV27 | CASSLQGVNTEAFF | TGTGCCAGCAGTTTGCAGGGGGTGAACACTGAAGCTTTCTTT
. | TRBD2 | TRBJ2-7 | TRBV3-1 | CASSPRTRGAYEQYF | TGTGCCAGCAGCCCCCGGACTAGAGGGGCCTACGAGCAGTACTTC
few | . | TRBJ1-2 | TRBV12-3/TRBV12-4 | CASSLPRLYGYTF | TGTGCCAGCAGTTTACCTCGACTTTATGGCTACACCTTC
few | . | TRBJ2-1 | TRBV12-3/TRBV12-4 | CASSLARANEQFF | TGTGCCAGCAGTTTAGCCAGGGCCAATGAGCAGTTCTTC
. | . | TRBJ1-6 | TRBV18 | CASSDRQGNSPLHF | TGTGCCAGCTCAGATCGGCAGGGCAATTCACCCCTCCACTTT
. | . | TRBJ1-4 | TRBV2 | CASSEGVTGLFF | TGTGCCAGCAGTGAAGGGGTCACGGGACTGTTTTTT
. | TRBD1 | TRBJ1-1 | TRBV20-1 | CSADRDLNTEAFF | TGCAGTGCTGACAGGGATTTGAACACTGAAGCTTTCTTT
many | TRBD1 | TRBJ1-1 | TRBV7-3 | CASSASTGWEAFF | TGTGCCAGCAGCGCCTCGACAGGGTGGGAAGCTTTCTTT
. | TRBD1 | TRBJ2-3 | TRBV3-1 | CACSQVGTGTDTQYF | TGTGCCTGCTCCCAAGTGGGGACAGGGACAGATACGCAGTATTTT
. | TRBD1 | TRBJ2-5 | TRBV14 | CASSQGTGWGETQYF | TGTGCCAGCAGCCAAGGGACAGGGTGGGGAGAGACCCAGTACTTC
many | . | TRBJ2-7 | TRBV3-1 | CASSQDPAGSYEQYF | TGTGCCAGCAGCCAAGACCCAGCCGGCTCCTACGAGCAGTACTTC
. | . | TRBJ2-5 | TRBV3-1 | CASSQGAGAETQYF | TGTGCCAGCAGCCAAGGAGCCGGTGCTGAGACCCAGTACTTC
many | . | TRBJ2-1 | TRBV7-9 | CASSTTGIEQFF | TGTGCCAGCAGCACGACTGGTATTGAGCAGTTCTTC
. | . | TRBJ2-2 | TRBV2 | CASSEVTTVWTGELFF | TGTGCCAGCAGTGAGGTGACAACTGTCTGGACCGGGGAGCTGTTTTTT
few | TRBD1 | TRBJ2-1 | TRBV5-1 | CASNRDSYNEQFF | TGCGCCAGCAACCGGGACAGCTACAATGAGCAGTTCTTC
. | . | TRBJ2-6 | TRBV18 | CASSPFGGPDGANVLTF | TGTGCCAGCTCACCATTCGGGGGGCCGGATGGGGCCAACGTCCTGACTTTC
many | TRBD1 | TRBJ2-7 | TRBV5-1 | CASSLAGQGVHEQYF | TGCGCCAGCAGCTTGGCGGGACAGGGGGTTCACGAGCAGTACTTC
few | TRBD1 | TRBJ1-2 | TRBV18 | CASSQISGQTAGYGYTF | TGTGCCAGCTCACAAATATCGGGACAGACGGCGGGCTATGGCTACACCTTC
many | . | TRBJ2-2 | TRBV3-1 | CASSQGIWGANTGELFF | TGTGCCAGCAGCCAAGGGATTTGGGGTGCGAACACCGGGGAGCTGTTTTTT
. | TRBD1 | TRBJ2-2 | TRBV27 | CASSKLRGRGGELFF | TGTGCCAGCAGTAAACTCAGGGGGCGCGGCGGGGAGCTGTTTTTT
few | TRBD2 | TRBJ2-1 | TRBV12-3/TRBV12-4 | CASSFGLAGHNEQFF | TGTGCCAGCAGTTTCGGACTAGCGGGGCACAATGAGCAGTTCTTC
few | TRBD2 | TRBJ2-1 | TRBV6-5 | CASRRTSGSSYNEQFF | TGTGCCAGCAGGCGGACTAGCGGGAGCTCCTACAATGAGCAGTTCTTC
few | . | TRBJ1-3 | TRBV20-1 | CSAMGVVAGNTIYF | TGCAGTGCTATGGGGGTCGTAGCTGGAAACACCATATATTTT
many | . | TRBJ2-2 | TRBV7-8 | CASSGLPTNTGELFF | TGTGCCAGCAGCGGGCTTCCCACGAACACCGGGGAGCTGTTTTTT
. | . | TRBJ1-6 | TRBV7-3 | CASSPGTTKNSPLHF | TGTGCCAGCAGCCCCGGGACCACCAAAAATTCACCCCTCCACTTT
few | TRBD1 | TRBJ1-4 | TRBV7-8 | CASSFRGQGALSNEKLFF | TGTGCCAGCAGCTTCCGGGGACAGGGGGCGCTCAGTAATGAAAAACTGTTTTTT
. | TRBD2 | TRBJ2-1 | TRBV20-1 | CSASPGLGVFEQFF | TGCAGTGCTTCGCCGGGACTAGGTGTTTTCGAGCAGTTCTTC
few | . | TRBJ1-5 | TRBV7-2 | CASSLVRGDQPQHF | TGTGCCAGCAGCTTAGTGAGGGGTGATCAGCCCCAGCATTTT
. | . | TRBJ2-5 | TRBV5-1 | CASNPAEYQETQYF | TGCGCCAGCAATCCCGCGGAGTACCAAGAGACCCAGTACTTC
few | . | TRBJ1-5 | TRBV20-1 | CSAIRQAMYSNQPQHF | TGCAGTGCTATACGACAGGCCATGTATAGCAATCAGCCCCAGCATTTT
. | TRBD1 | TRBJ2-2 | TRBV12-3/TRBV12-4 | CASSFLVLTGSLAGELFF | TGTGCCAGCAGTTTCTTGGTATTGACAGGGAGTTTGGCCGGGGAGCTGTTTTTT
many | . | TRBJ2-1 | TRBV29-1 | CSVEAGQVSYNEQFF | TGCAGCGTTGAAGCCGGCCAGGTCTCCTACAATGAGCAGTTCTTC
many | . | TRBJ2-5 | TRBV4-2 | CASSPDHRETQYF | TGTGCAAGCAGCCCAGATCACCGAGAGACCCAGTACTTC
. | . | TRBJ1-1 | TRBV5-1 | CASSLGAAEAFF | TGCGCCAGCAGCTTGGGCGCAGCCGAAGCTTTCTTT
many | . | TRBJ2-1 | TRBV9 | CASSPSGGRIYNEQFF | TGTGCCAGCAGCCCTAGTGGGGGACGGATCTACAATGAGCAGTTCTTC
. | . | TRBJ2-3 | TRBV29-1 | CSVIRGSTDTQYF | TGCAGCGTTATTCGGGGGAGCACAGATACGCAGTATTTT
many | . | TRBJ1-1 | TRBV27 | CASSSARTNTEAFF | TGTGCCAGCAGTTCCGCTAGAACGAACACTGAAGCTTTCTTT
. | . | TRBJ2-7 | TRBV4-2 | CASSQDWVGGDEQYF | TGTGCCAGCAGCCAAGATTGGGTAGGAGGGGACGAGCAGTACTTC
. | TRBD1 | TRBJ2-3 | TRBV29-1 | CSVETTGGETDTQYF | TGCAGCGTTGAAACAACAGGGGGAGAAACAGATACGCAGTATTTT
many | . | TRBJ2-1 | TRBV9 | CASSVAYNEQFF | TGTGCCAGCAGCGTAGCTTACAATGAGCAGTTCTTC
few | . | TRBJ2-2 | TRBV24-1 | CATSPLLSGDTGELFF | TGTGCCACCAGTCCCCTCCTTTCAGGGGACACCGGGGAGCTGTTTTTT
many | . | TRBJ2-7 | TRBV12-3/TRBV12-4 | CASSLLASEQYF | TGTGCCAGCAGTTTGTTAGCTTCCGAGCAGTACTTC
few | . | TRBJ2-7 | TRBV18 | CASSPQQGSAYEQYF | TGTGCCAGCTCACCGCAACAGGGTTCAGCCTACGAGCAGTACTTC
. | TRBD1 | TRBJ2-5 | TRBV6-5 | CASSYSGTGGRETQYF | TGTGCCAGCAGTTACTCCGGGACAGGGGGTCGAGAGACCCAGTACTTC
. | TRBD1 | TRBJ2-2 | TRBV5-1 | CASSRTRDRGHGGELFF | TGCGCCAGCAGCCGGACCCGGGACAGGGGGCATGGCGGGGAGCTGTTTTTT
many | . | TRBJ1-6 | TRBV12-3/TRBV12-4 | CASTADAVSPLHF | TGTGCCAGCACTGCGGATGCGGTTTCACCCCTCCACTTT
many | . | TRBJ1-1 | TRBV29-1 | CSVEVPGIEAFF | TGCAGCGTTGAAGTACCGGGCATTGAAGCTTTCTTT
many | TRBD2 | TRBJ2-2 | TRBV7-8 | CASSVTSGGAGELFF | TGTGCCAGCAGCGTGACTAGCGGGGGGGCCGGGGAGCTGTTTTTT
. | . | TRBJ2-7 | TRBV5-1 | CASSLDPGGGSYEQYF | TGCGCCAGCAGCTTGGACCCAGGGGGGGGATCCTACGAGCAGTACTTC
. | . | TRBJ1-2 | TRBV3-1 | CASSQEKGYGYTF | TGTGCCAGCAGCCAAGAGAAGGGGTATGGCTACACCTTC
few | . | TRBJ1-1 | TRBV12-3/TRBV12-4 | CASSPFQGMNTEAFF | TGTGCCAGCAGCCCGTTTCAGGGGATGAACACTGAAGCTTTCTTT
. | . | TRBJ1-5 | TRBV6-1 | CASGPGGYSNQPQHF | TGTGCCAGCGGTCCGGGGGGGTATAGCAATCAGCCCCAGCATTTT
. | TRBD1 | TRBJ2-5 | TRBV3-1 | CASSQQGARETQYF | TGTGCCAGCAGCCAACAGGGGGCTAGGGAGACCCAGTACTTC
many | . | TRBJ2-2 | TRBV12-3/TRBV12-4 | CASSLGATGELFF | TGCGCCAGCAGCTTGGGAGCGACCGGGGAGCTGTTTTTT
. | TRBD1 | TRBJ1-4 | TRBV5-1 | CASSPRETGANEKLFF | TGCGCCAGCAGCCCCCGGGAGACAGGGGCTAATGAAAAACTGTTTTTT
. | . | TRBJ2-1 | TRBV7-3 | CASSLITGAEQFF | TGTGCCAGCAGCCTCATTACCGGGGCTGAGCAGTTCTTC